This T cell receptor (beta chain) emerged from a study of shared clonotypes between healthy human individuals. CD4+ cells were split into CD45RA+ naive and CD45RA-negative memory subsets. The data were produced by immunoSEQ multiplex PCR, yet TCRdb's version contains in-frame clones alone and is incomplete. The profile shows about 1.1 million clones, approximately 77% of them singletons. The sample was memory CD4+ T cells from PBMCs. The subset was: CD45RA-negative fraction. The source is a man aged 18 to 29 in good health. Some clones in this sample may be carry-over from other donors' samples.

In DNA, the CDR3 is TGTGCCAGCAGTGAAGCCGCAGAATCCTATGGCTACACCTTC. Its protein product is CASSEAAESYGYTF. The genes are TRBV6-1 and TRBJ1-2, with no clear D. The ends were cut back, 0 bases at V and 4 bases at J, with 9 bases in the middle. The germline V gene encodes CDR1 MNHNS and CDR2 SASEGT. The CDR3 is 14 residues long.